This entry lists 24 T cell receptor beta chains sequenced from one sample in a study of T-cell reconstitution after alpha-beta-depleted transplantation in children. Preparation of the TCRbeta library involved a method that used unique molecular identifiers. MiXCR was run by TCRdb on the PCR reads, yielding one entry per CDR3 protein. This table holds 360,000 or so distinct CDR3 sequences, 20% found once. The material was PBMCs from the stem cell graft donor, obtained from the stem cell graft. Every receptor here comes from a human donor who donated a stem cell graft to a child with acute myeloid leukemia.

The V gene is TRBV5-1, the J gene TRBJ2-5; TRBD1 aligns across 9 bases. Germline lookup yields CDR1 SGHRS and CDR2 YFSETQ. Losses at the gene ends were 0 bases for V and 1 base for J; bases not matched to a gene: 4. The CDR3 extends over 16 amino acids. This CDR3 reads CASSLGTGVPQETQYF. CDR3 nucleotides: TGCGCCAGCAGCTTGGGGACAGGGGTCCCCCAAGAGACCCAGTACTTC.

This clonotype showed up just a few times. J is TRBJ2-1 and V is TRBV7-9, with 12 bases identical to TRBD1. Germline V gene data show CDR1 as SEHNR and CDR2 as FQNEAQ (reference sequence). The CDR3 spans 14 residues. Trimming at V came to 6 bases and at J to 9 bases, leaving 6 bases not matched to a gene. The CDR3 nucleotides read TGTGCCAGCAGATCGGGACAGGGGGCACCTGAGCAGTTCTTC. Its translation: CASRSGQGAPEQFF.

The V call is TRBV2, the J call TRBJ2-1; 8 bases fit TRBD2. Germline loops: CDR1 SNHLY, CDR2 FYNNEI. CDR3 size: 16 residues. V lost 4 bases and J lost 2; bases outside the gene matches: 7. The CDR3 loop is CASSVVREVPYNEQFF. The CDR3, as DNA: TGTGCCAGCAGTGTGGTGCGGGAGGTCCCCTACAATGAGCAGTTCTTC.

This chain uses TRBV4-3 with TRBJ2-7, with D possibly TRBD2 on 6 matching bases. CDR1 is LGHNA, CDR2 YSLEER, per germline. Trimming cost V 1 base and J 2 bases, with 15 bases left between them. This CDR3 region has 16 residues. CDR3 protein: CASSQGFSGPTYEQYF. The CDR3 DNA sequence: TGCGCCAGCAGCCAAGGGTTTAGCGGTCCAACCTACGAGCAGTACTTC.

A word on this clonotype: It may be a read error: a sequence one base away is much more abundant. This chain joins TRBV28 and TRBJ1-1; D is unclear. The germline CDR1 and CDR2 sequences are MDHEN and SYDVKM. The CDR3 consists of 13 residues. The CDR3 reads CASSPTVNTEASF. The CDR3 nucleotides read TGTGCCAGCAGTCCGACGGTTAACACTGAAGCTTCCTTT.

There are a few counts of this clonotype. The chain is built from TRBV20-1 and TRBJ2-1; possibly TRBD1 for D (6 bases). The V end was cut by 0 bases, the J end by 0 bases, with 15 bases between. The CDR3 runs 17 residues. Germline CDR1 and CDR2: DFQATT and SNEGSKA (reference sequence). The CDR3 sequence is CSARDLTGHSSYNEQFF. In DNA, the CDR3 is TGCAGTGCTAGAGACTTAACGGGACACAGCTCCTACAATGAGCAGTTCTTC.

This clonotype was counted many times. This chain links TRBV29-1 with TRBJ1-2, with unresolved D. Looked up from germline, CDR1 is SQVTM and CDR2 is ANQGSEA. V lost 8 bases and J 2 bases, leaving 9 bases between the germline ends. The CDR3 consists of 11 residues. The CDR3 nucleotides are TGCAGCTTTTTGGGAAACTATGGCTACACCTTC. This sequence encodes CSFLGNYGYTF.

This clonotype was detected a few times. This chain uses TRBV6-2 or TRBV6-3 with TRBJ1-5, with no clear D. Per germline, CDR1 MNHEY and CDR2 SVGEGT. V lost 1 base and J 6 bases, leaving 16 bases between the germline ends. The CDR3 has 16 amino acids. The CDR3, as DNA: TGTGCCAGCAGTTACTATATGAACAGCCTTTCTCAGCCCCAGCATTTT. Translation gives CASSYYMNSLSQPQHF.

This chain uses TRBV15 with TRBJ2-1; no definite D call. V lost 0 bases and J lost 3, with 9 bases in between. The CDR3 sequence is 15 residues long. CDR1 LNHNV and CDR2 YYDKDF come from the germline V gene (reference sequence). This CDR3 reads CATSRDFYDYNEQFF. The CDR3 DNA is TGTGCCACCAGCAGAGATTTTTACGACTACAATGAGCAGTTCTTC. Drawing the rest from reference TRBV15 and TRBJ2-1, the complete variable domain is DAMVIQNPRYQVTQFGKPVTLSCSQTLNHNVMYWYQQKSSQAPKLLFHYYDKDFNNEADTPDNFQSRRPNTSFCFLDIRSPGLGDTAMYLCATSRDFYDYNEQFFGPGTRLTVL.

In its sample, this clonotype was seen a few times. The rearrangement uses TRBV12-3 or TRBV12-4 and TRBJ2-3, with 7 nucleotides matching TRBD1. V lost 2 bases to trimming and J lost 4 bases; unmatched junction nucleotides: 9. There are 16 residues in the CDR3. CDR3 loop: CASSLWAQGTSDTQYF. CDR3 coding DNA: TGTGCCAGCAGTTTATGGGCACAGGGGACCTCAGATACGCAGTATTTT.

This clonotype was seen more than once but under ten times. The rearrangement joins TRBV12-3 or TRBV12-4 to TRBJ2-5, with D possibly called TRBD1 or TRBD2 (5 bases each). V shed 5 bases and J shed 0 bases, with 13 bases lying between them. CDR3 length equals 15 residues. The chain's CDR3 is CASSLGTLYQETQYF. CDR3 nucleotides: TGTGCCAGCAGTCTGGGGACCTTGTACCAAGAGACCCAGTACTTC.

This clonotype appeared a few times. The DNA of the CDR3 is TGTGCTACCGGGACAGGGGACGACGAGCAGTACTTC. Its translation: CATGTGDDEQYF. This rearrangement joins TRBV7-7 to TRBJ2-7; TRBD1 matches 10 bases. The CDR3 totals 12 residues. Looked up from germline, CDR1 is SSHAT and CDR2 is FNYEAQ (reference sequence).

V is TRBV18 and J is TRBJ2-1, with D hard to call. The V end was cut by 2 bases, the J end by 1 base, with 9 bases between. CDR1 is KGHSH, CDR2 LQKENI, per germline. The CDR3 extends over 15 amino acids. CDR3 DNA sequence: TGTGCCAGCTCACCAGGGGTAAGGTCCTACAATGAGCAGTTCTTC. Its translation is CASSPGVRSYNEQFF.

This clonotype has only a few counts. The V and J genes are TRBV5-5 and TRBJ1-1; TRBD1 aligns across 7 bases. V was pared by 2 bases and J by 1 base, with 8 bases of the junction left unmatched. CDR3 length: 16 amino acids. Germline assignment: CDR1 SGHKS and CDR2 YYEKEE (reference sequence). CDR3 amino acids: CASSFFHRGKNTEAFF. The CDR3 DNA sequence: TGTGCCAGCAGCTTTTTTCACAGGGGAAAGAACACTGAAGCTTTCTTT. The entire variable domain, with the rest obtained from reference TRBV5-5 and TRBJ1-1, is as follows: DAGVTQSPTHLIKTRGQQVTLRCSPISGHKSVSWYQQVLGQGPQFIFQYYEKEERGRGNFPDRFSARQFPNYSSELNVNALLLGDSALYLCASSFFHRGKNTEAFFGQGTRLTVV.

This clonotype was detected only a few times. The chain links TRBV5-1 to TRBJ2-7, with a possible D match to TRBD1 (6 bases). With 5 bases removed from V and 6 bases from J, the gap between germline ends came to 12 bases. The CDR3 loop spans 12 amino acids. Per germline, CDR1 SGHRS and CDR2 YFSETQ. The CDR3 loop reads CASRYQGSEQYF. The CDR3 nucleotides read TGCGCCAGCAGGTACCAGGGGAGCGAGCAGTACTTC.

This clonotype has just a few counts. The V call is TRBV20-1, the J call TRBJ2-7, with 10 bases fitting TRBD2. This CDR3 comprises 15 residues. V lost 6 bases and J lost 0; bases outside the gene matches: 8. Germline values: CDR1 DFQATT, CDR2 SNEGSKA (reference sequence). In DNA, the CDR3 is TGCAGTGCGGGGAACTTAGCGGGGGGCTCCTACGAGCAGTACTTC. Its protein product is CSAGNLAGGSYEQYF.

The chain carries TRBV20-1 and TRBJ2-1; a weak D match, TRBD2 (6 bases). V lost 1 base and J 5 bases, leaving 21 bases between the germline ends. The CDR3 loop spans 17 amino acids. Germline CDR1 and CDR2: DFQATT and SNEGSKA (reference sequence). CDR3 sequence (DNA): TGCAGTGCTAGAGCCACCACCCGGGCTAGCGTAAACAATGAGCAGTTCTTC. Amino acids: CSARATTRASVNNEQFF.

The table lists this clonotype with many counts. This sequence joins TRBV6-4 and TRBJ2-1, with 8 bases matching TRBD2. The junction had 2 bases not matched to a gene; V was cut back by 4 bases and J by 3 bases. This CDR3 is built from 14 residues. Per the germline V gene, CDR1 is MRHNA and CDR2 is SNTAGT. The DNA for the CDR3 is TGTGCCAGCAGTGCGGGACTAGACTACAATGAGCAGTTCTTC. Encoded protein: CASSAGLDYNEQFF.

The chain uses TRBV12-5 and TRBJ1-1; D is ambiguous. Germline lookup yields CDR1 LGHNT and CDR2 FRNRAP. Trimming left V 7 bases short and J 4 bases short, with 10 bases between. The CDR3 loop spans 12 amino acids. CDR3 sequence reads: CASAQQSTEAFF. For the CDR3, the DNA is TGTGCTAGTGCTCAACAAAGCACTGAAGCTTTCTTT.

V and J are TRBV15 and TRBJ1-1; D might be TRBD1 (6 bases). Germline V gives CDR1 LNHNV, CDR2 YYDKDF (reference sequence). This CDR3 has 14 residues. The ends were cut back, 0 bases at V and 7 bases at J, with 12 bases in the middle. CDR3 coding DNA: TGTGCCACCAGCAGAGATAGGGCAGGGGATGAAGCTTTCTTT. Amino acids: CATSRDRAGDEAFF.

This clonotype was seen a few times. The DNA of the CDR3 is TGCAGTGCCTTAGGACCAGGCGCTTATGAAAAACTGTTTTTT. This translates into CSALGPGAYEKLFF. J is TRBJ1-4 and V is TRBV20-1; D remains unclear. Trimming took 6 bases from V and 6 from J, leaving 17 bases between them. CDR3 length: 14 amino acids. The germline gives CDR1 DFQATT, CDR2 SNEGSKA (reference sequence).

There are many counts of this clonotype. This chain connects TRBV25-1 to TRBJ2-3; D is unclear. Between the trimmed V and J ends, which lost 5 bases and 6 bases, there was a span of 12 bases. Germline CDR1 and CDR2: MGHDK and SYGVNS. CDR3 length: 13 amino acids. The CDR3 sequence is CASSLRMGDTQYF. Written as DNA, the CDR3 is TGTGCCAGCAGTCTGCGGATGGGGGATACGCAGTATTTT.

The chain recombines TRBV6-1 with TRBJ1-5; D gene uncertain. Trimming took off 0 bases at V and 9 bases at J, with 15 bases between the two ends. Germline values: CDR1 MNHNS, CDR2 SASEGT. This CDR3 contains 15 residues. The CDR3 coding sequence is TGTGCCAGCAGTGAAGCACGGACCCGACATCCGCCCCAGCATTTT. Amino acid sequence: CASSEARTRHPPQHF.

This clonotype was counted a few times. J is TRBJ1-5 and V is TRBV6-2 or TRBV6-3; no firm D call. CDR1 MNHEY and CDR2 SVGEGT come from the germline V gene. V lost 7 bases, J lost 9 bases, and 13 bases lay in between. This CDR3 region has 12 residues. The CDR3 sequence is CASTKGERPQHF. DNA for the CDR3: TGTGCCAGCACCAAGGGTGAACGGCCCCAGCATTTT.